This T cell receptor beta chain is drawn from a study of T cells and copy number aberrations in small-cell lung cancer. The study's findings and limits: All specimens were formalin-fixed paraffin-embedded tissue, prone to sequencing artifacts. Adjacent lung showed higher T-cell richness and clonality than tumors; density difference nonsignificant. Due to few samples, these findings require validation.

The table came from immunoSEQ multiplex PCR; TCRdb's copy has only in-frame clones and leaves some out. In the table there are around 3,000 clones, approximately 90% of which are singletons. In regard to this clone: Antigen: not known.

Each donor had smoking or heavy second-hand smoke exposure. CDR3 length: 15 residues. V lost 0 bases, J lost 7 bases, and 1 base stayed unmatched. The germline V gene encodes CDR1 SGHVS and CDR2 FNYEAQ. The chain links TRBV7-6 to TRBJ1-6, with 9 bases that match TRBD1. The specimen was normal tissue next to the tumor. The receptor comes from a man in his fifties with small cell lung cancer. This CDR3 is CASSLAGTGNSPLHF. CDR3 bases: TGTGCCAGCAGCTTAGCTGGGACAGGGAATTCACCCCTCCACTTT.